This T cell receptor beta chain emerged from a study of blood T cell repertoires in COVID-19. Study-level information: Material from acute and convalescent COVID-19 was sourced from the United States, Italy and Spain.

Authors' methods: Estimation of nucleated cell counts relied on the amplification of reference gene primers. Profiling relied on immunoSEQ multiplex PCR, and the TCRdb table lists in-frame clones only, not all of them. V and J calls and clone size are copied from that table; D and trimming were computed from the DNA. The repertoire holds about 250,000 clones, with around 83% as singletons. This clone was observed a single time. The V and J ends lost 1 base and 5 bases, in that order; junction bases with no gene match: 6. This CDR3 is 15 amino acids long. Germline V gene data show CDR1 as KGHSH and CDR2 as LQKENI.

The specimen sequenced was peripheral blood. This chain uses TRBV18 with TRBJ1-1; 8 bases line up with TRBD1. This clonotype was sampled from a man aged 80 or over with acute or convalescent COVID-19. CDR3 DNA sequence: TGTGCCAGCTCACCACTCGCGGACAGGGAAACTGAAGCTTTCTTT. It translates to CASSPLADRETEAFF. Full variable domain (remainder filled in from reference TRBV18 and TRBJ1-1): NAGVMQNPRHLVRRRGQEARLRCSPMKGHSHVYWYRQLPEEGLKFMVYLQKENIIDESGMPKERFSAEFPKEGPSILRIQQVVRGDSAAYFCASSPLADRETEAFFGQGTRLTVV.